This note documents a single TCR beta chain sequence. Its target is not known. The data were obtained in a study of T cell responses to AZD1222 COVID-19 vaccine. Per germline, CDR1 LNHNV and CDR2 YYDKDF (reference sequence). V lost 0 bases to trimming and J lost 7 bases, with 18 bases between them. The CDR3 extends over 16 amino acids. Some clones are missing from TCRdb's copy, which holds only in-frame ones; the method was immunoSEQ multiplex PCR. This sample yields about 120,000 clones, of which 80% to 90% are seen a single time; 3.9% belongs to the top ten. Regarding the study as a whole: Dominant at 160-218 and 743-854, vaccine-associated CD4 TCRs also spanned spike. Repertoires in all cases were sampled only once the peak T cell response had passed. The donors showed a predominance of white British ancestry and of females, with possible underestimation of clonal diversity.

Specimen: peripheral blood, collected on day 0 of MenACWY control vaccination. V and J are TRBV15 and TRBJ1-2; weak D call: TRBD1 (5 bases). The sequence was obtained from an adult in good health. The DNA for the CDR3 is TGTGCCACCAGCAGAGATGAGAGGGGCCATATAGCTGGCTACACCTTC. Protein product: CATSRDERGHIAGYTF.